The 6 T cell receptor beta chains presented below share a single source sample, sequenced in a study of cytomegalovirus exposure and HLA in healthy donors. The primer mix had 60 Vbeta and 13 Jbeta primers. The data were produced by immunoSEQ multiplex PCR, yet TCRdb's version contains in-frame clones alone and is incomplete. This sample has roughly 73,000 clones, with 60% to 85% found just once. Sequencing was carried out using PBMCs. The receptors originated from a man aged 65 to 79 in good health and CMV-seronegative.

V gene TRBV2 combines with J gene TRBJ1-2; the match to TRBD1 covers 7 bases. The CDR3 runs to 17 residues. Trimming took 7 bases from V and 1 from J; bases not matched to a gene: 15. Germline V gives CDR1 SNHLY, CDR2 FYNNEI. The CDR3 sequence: CASIRGSPGWGNYGYTF. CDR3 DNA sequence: TGTGCCAGCATCAGGGGGTCACCCGGTTGGGGTAACTATGGCTACACCTTC.

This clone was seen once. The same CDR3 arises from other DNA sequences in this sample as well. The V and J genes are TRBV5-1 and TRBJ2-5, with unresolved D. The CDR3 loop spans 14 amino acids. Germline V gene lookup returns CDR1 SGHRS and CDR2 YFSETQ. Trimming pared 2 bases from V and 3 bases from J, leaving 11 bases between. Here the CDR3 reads CASSFLGREETQYF. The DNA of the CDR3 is TGCGCCAGCAGCTTTTTGGGCAGAGAAGAGACCCAGTACTTC.

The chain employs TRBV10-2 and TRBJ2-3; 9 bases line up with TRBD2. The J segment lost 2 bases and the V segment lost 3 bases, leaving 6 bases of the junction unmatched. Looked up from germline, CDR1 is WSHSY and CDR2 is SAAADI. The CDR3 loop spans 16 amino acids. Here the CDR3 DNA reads TGCGCCAGCAGTGAATGGCGGGGGGGAATCACAGATACGCAGTATTTT. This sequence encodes CASSEWRGGITDTQYF.

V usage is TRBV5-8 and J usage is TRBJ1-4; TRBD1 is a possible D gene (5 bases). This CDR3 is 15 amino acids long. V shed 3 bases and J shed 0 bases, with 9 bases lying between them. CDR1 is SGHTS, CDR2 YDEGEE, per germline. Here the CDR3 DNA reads TGTGCCAGCAGCTGGGGCAGGGCAACTAATGAAAAACTGTTTTTT. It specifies CASSWGRATNEKLFF.

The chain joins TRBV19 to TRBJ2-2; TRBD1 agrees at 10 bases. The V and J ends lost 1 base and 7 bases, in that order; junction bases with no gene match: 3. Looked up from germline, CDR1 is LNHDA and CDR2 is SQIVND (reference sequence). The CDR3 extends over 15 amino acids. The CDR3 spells CASSIGQGANGELFF. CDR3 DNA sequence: TGTGCCAGTAGTATAGGACAGGGGGCCAACGGGGAGCTGTTTTTT.

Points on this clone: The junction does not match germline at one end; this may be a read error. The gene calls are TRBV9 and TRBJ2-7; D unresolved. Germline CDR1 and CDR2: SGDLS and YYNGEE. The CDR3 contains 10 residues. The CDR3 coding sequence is TGTGCCAGCAGCGTATTAGTCACTCCCTTC. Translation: CASSVLVTPF.